This T cell receptor (beta chain) was profiled in a study of T cell clones after liver transplantation. Study context: In this trial, immunosuppression withdrawal was attempted within 2 years of liver transplant. Until 12-24 months post-transplant, subjects got standard immunosuppression and no induction.

Study-wide points: Low donor cell numbers restricted donor-reactive repertoire measurement in a couple of subjects. In most of the 8 subjects, circulating graft-donor-reactive CD4 TCRbeta sequences fell significantly after transplant.

Comment on this clone: Antigen specificity is unknown.

Here immunoSEQ multiplex PCR was the method, and the copy in TCRdb shows in-frame clones only, minus some. This sample has tens of thousands of clones, with about nine tenths found just once. The V end was cut by 3 bases, the J end by 6 bases, with 5 bases between. Germline CDR1 and CDR2: LNHDA and SQIVND (reference sequence). The length of the CDR3 is 12 residues. The J gene is TRBJ1-4, the V gene TRBV19, with D unclear. Source: CD8+ T cells from blood, taken 12 months after liver transplant. The source is a human patient who received a liver transplant. Some T cells may possibly be graft donor cells. CDR3: CASSMRDEKLFF. CDR3 sequence (DNA): TGTGCCAGTAGTATGAGGGATGAAAAACTGTTTTTT.